The 19 T cell receptor beta chains below all came from one sample that was sequenced in a study of shared clonotypes between healthy human individuals. Assay used: immunoSEQ multiplex PCR; TCRdb lists only in-frame clones, some missing. The sample shows about 2 million clones, approximately 94% of them seen only once. In the naive CD8 group, cells lacked CD45RO and were positively selected for CCR7, so terminally differentiated effector memory CD45RA+ cells were left out. The specimen sequenced was naive CD8+ T cells sorted from blood. The receptors derive from a man aged 18 to 30 in good health.

CDR3 residues: CASSTLSGGAGTQYF. DNA of the CDR3: TGTGCCAGCAGCACCCTAAGCGGGGGGGCGGGGACCCAGTACTTC. The chain couples TRBV7-2 to TRBJ2-5, with 10 bases that match TRBD2. CDR1 and CDR2 (germline): SGHTA, FQGNSA. V lost 5 bases, J lost 7 bases, and 10 bases stayed unmatched. The CDR3 loop spans 15 amino acids.

The CDR3 DNA follows: TGTGCCAGCAGCTTACCCCTCCGAGGGGCCTACGAGCAGTACTTC. Encoded protein: CASSLPLRGAYEQYF. The rearrangement joins TRBV11-2 to TRBJ2-7; D is perhaps TRBD1 or TRBD2 (5 bases each). The CDR3 runs 15 residues. The V gene lost 2 bases and the J gene lost 2 bases, with 13 bases spanning the gap. Looked up from germline, CDR1 is SGHAT and CDR2 is FQNNGV.

This clone appeared once. The chain has TRBV29-1 and TRBJ1-3; the D gene is possibly TRBD1 (6 bases). V lost 0 bases, J lost 9 bases, and 9 bases lay in between. Germline V lookup: CDR1 SQVTM, CDR2 ANQGSEA. This CDR3 comprises 12 residues. CDR3 sequence (DNA): TGCAGCGTTGAAGATCTAGGGGGCACCATATATTTT. Its translation is CSVEDLGGTIYF. Full variable domain (outside the CDR3, taken from reference TRBV29-1 and TRBJ1-3): SAVISQKPSRDICQRGTSLTIQCQVDSQVTMMFWYRQQPGQSLTLIATANQGSEATYESGFVIDKFPISRPNLTFSTLTVSNMSPEDSSIYLCSVEDLGGTIYFGEGSWLTVV.

The CDR3 is CACPRGTARSNYGYTF. DNA of the CDR3: TGTGCCTGCCCCCGAGGTACGGCTCGTTCTAACTATGGCTACACCTTC. This chain connects TRBV30 to TRBJ1-2; D gene ambiguous. Germline values: CDR1 GTSNPN, CDR2 SVGIG (reference sequence). V lost 6 bases and J 0 bases, leaving 20 bases between the germline ends. The CDR3 consists of 16 residues.

The V gene is TRBV27, the J gene TRBJ2-7; D ambiguous. The V gene's germline CDR1 is MNHEY and CDR2 SMNVEV (reference sequence). The CDR3 sequence is 14 residues long. The V end lost 5 bases, the J end lost 1 base, and 12 bases lay between the germline ends. CDR3 protein: CASSNPRVSYEQYF. CDR3 DNA sequence: TGTGCCAGCAGTAATCCCCGGGTATCCTACGAGCAGTACTTC.

The chain carries TRBV7-9 and TRBJ2-7, with 10 nucleotides matching TRBD1. This CDR3 has 15 residues. Germline V CDR1 and CDR2: SEHNR, FQNEAQ (reference sequence). V shed 4 bases, J shed 4 bases, and the junction held 7 bases outside the gene matches. CDR3 sequence (DNA): TGTGCCAGCAGCTCCCCGGACAGGGGGTCTTACGAGCAGTACTTC. Protein: CASSSPDRGSYEQYF.

The rearrangement uses TRBV29-1 and TRBJ1-2; the match to TRBD1 covers 9 bases. The germline CDR1 and CDR2 sequences are SQVTM and ANQGSEA. This CDR3 contains 16 residues. Trimming at V came to 0 bases and at J to 3 bases, leaving 8 bases not matched to a gene. The CDR3 DNA is TGCAGCGTTGAAGATAAGGCGAGGACAGGGGACTATGGCTACACCTTC. Translating it yields CSVEDKARTGDYGYTF.

The chain carries TRBV9 and TRBJ2-7; either TRBD1 or TRBD2 may supply D (5 bases each). From germline, CDR1 is SGDLS and CDR2 YYNGEE. V was clipped by 2 bases and J by 2 bases, with 11 bases between them. The CDR3 covers 14 residues. For the CDR3, the DNA is TGTGCCAGCAGCGTGTGGGACGATCCCTACGAGCAGTACTTC. Amino acids: CASSVWDDPYEQYF.

The chain links TRBV27 to TRBJ1-5, with a possible D match to TRBD1 (5 bases). In germline, CDR1 is MNHEY, CDR2 SMNVEV (reference sequence). This CDR3 region has 13 residues. V was clipped by 2 bases and J by 7 bases, with 9 bases between them. CDR3 sequence (DNA): TGTGCCAGCAGTTTACACGGGGCGCAGCCCCAGCATTTT. It translates to CASSLHGAQPQHF.

This clone has only one observation. The chain links TRBV9 to TRBJ2-1; weak D call: TRBD2 (5 bases). CDR3 length equals 11 residues. Germline V lookup: CDR1 SGDLS, CDR2 YYNGEE. V was clipped by 7 bases and J by 7 bases, with 9 bases between them. CDR3 nucleotides: TGTGCCAGCTCCTCGGGAAATGAGCAGTTCTTC. Its protein is CASSSGNEQFF.

The V gene is TRBV28, the J gene TRBJ2-7; D might be TRBD1 (6 bases). Germline values: CDR1 MDHEN, CDR2 SYDVKM. The CDR3 covers 15 residues. Trimming took 2 bases from V and 0 from J, leaving 11 bases between them. As DNA, the CDR3 is TGTGCCAGCAGTTTAGTCAGGGGTTCCTCCTACGAGCAGTACTTC. It specifies CASSLVRGSSYEQYF.

The rearrangement links TRBV28 to TRBJ2-3; 10 bases match TRBD2. The CDR3 covers 15 residues. Germline lookup yields CDR1 MDHEN and CDR2 SYDVKM. The V gene end was trimmed by 5 bases and the J gene end by 2 bases; junction bases not matched to a gene: 4. This CDR3 is CASSPGTSVTDTQYF. The DNA for the CDR3 is TGTGCCAGCAGTCCCGGGACTAGCGTCACAGATACGCAGTATTTT. The whole variable domain, remainder taken from reference TRBV28 and TRBJ2-3, is DVKVTQSSRYLVKRTGEKVFLECVQDMDHENMFWYRQDPGLGLRLIYFSYDVKMKEKGDIPEGYSVSREKKERFSLILESASTNQTSMYLCASSPGTSVTDTQYFGPGTRLTVL.

This sequence joins TRBV10-3 and TRBJ2-3; TRBD2 matches at 13 bases. Germline V gene lookup returns CDR1 ENHRY and CDR2 SYGVKD. The CDR3 consists of 17 residues. The V gene end was trimmed by 0 bases and the J gene end by 3 bases; junction bases not matched to a gene: 3. As DNA, the CDR3 is TGTGCCATCAGTGAGTCGTGGACTAGCGGGAGTACAGATACGCAGTATTTT. Translated, it gives CAISESWTSGSTDTQYF.

With respect to this clone: The sample contains more than one DNA sequence encoding this CDR3. The chain employs TRBV4-3 and TRBJ2-1; TRBD1 agrees at 9 bases. Germline CDR1 and CDR2: LGHNA and YSLEER. The CDR3 spans 17 residues. J was trimmed by 2 bases and V by 0 bases; bases with no gene match: 5. The CDR3 is CASSQDRGQGAYNEQFF. In DNA form, the CDR3 reads TGCGCCAGCAGCCAAGATAGGGGACAGGGCGCCTACAATGAGCAGTTCTTC.

The chain couples TRBV13 to TRBJ2-1; D gene ambiguous. This CDR3 region has 15 residues. Trimming stripped 7 bases from V and 7 bases from J, with 20 bases between. From germline, CDR1 is PRHDT and CDR2 FYEKMQ (reference sequence). The CDR3 DNA sequence: TGTGCCAGCACTCCCCTGGGGTTTCAAGGGAATGAGCAGTTCTTC. Its protein product is CASTPLGFQGNEQFF.

The chain employs TRBV19 and TRBJ1-5; D unresolved. The CDR3 contains 14 residues. Trimming removed 4 bases at V and 1 base at J, with 8 bases between. Germline CDR1 and CDR2: LNHDA and SQIVND (reference sequence). The CDR3 region has the DNA TGTGCCAGTAGTAAGGATGCCAGCAATCAGCCCCAGCATTTT. Protein: CASSKDASNQPQHF.

The chain links TRBV5-6 to TRBJ2-7, with D unresolved. This CDR3 comprises 15 residues. The germline V gene encodes CDR1 SGHDT and CDR2 YYEEEE. Trimming shortened V by 0 bases and J by 2 bases, and 12 bases separated the two germline ends. The CDR3 sequence is CASSLEPGPTYEQYF. In DNA form, the CDR3 reads TGTGCCAGCAGCTTGGAGCCAGGTCCAACCTACGAGCAGTACTTC.

A single count supports this clone. This chain uses TRBV6-6 with TRBJ2-1; TRBD2 matches at 13 bases. The germline V gene encodes CDR1 MNHNY and CDR2 SVGAGI (reference sequence). The V and J ends lost 7 bases and 5 bases, in that order; junction bases with no gene match: 2. The CDR3 sequence is 14 residues long. CDR3 sequence reads: CASTGLAGHNEQFF. CDR3 in DNA: TGTGCCAGCACGGGACTAGCGGGGCACAATGAGCAGTTCTTC.

The chain links TRBV4-3 to TRBJ2-2, with D uncertain. This CDR3 spans 16 amino acids. V was pared by 0 bases and J by 6 bases, with 14 bases between. Per the germline V gene, CDR1 is LGHNA and CDR2 is YSLEER. CDR3 residues: CASSQDVSSVAGELFF. CDR3 bases: TGCGCCAGCAGCCAAGATGTCAGTTCGGTGGCCGGGGAGCTGTTTTTT.